This entry lists 29 T cell receptor beta chains sequenced from one sample in a study of control samples from healthy donors and cancer patients. This table comes from immunoSEQ multiplex PCR, and its TCRdb copy is limited to in-frame clones, with some not included. Of about 45,000 clones detected, approximately 70% appear once; the ten largest clones hold roughly 18%. Specimen: formalin-fixed, paraffin-embedded tissue. Receptors were obtained from a male donor with melanoma.

The chain links TRBV3-1 (or the pseudogene TRBV3-2) to TRBJ2-4; D tentatively fits TRBD1 or TRBD2 (7 bases each). The length of the CDR3 is 18 residues. Trimming removed 3 bases from V and 2 bases from J, with 20 bases in between. Germline V lookup: CDR1 LGHDT, CDR2 YNNKEL (reference sequence). The CDR3 sequence: CASSHLGAGGATKNIQYF. The CDR3 region has the DNA TGTGCCAGCAGCCATTTGGGAGCAGGGGGGGCAACCAAAAACATTCAGTACTTC.

This chain links TRBV9 with TRBJ1-1; the D gene is possibly TRBD1 (5 bases). V lost 4 bases and J lost 4, with 14 bases in between. Germline V gives CDR1 SGDLS, CDR2 YYNGEE. The CDR3 has 14 amino acids. In nucleotides, the CDR3 is TGTGCCAGCAGCTCTTACGGGGGATCCACTGAAGCTTTCTTT. As protein: CASSSYGGSTEAFF. Based on the CDR3 plus reference TRBV9 and TRBJ1-1, the full variable domain is DSGVTQTPKHLITATGQRVTLRCSPRSGDLSVYWYQQSLDQGLQFLIQYYNGEERAKGNILERFSAQQFPDLHSELNLSSLELGDSALYFCASSSYGGSTEAFFGQGTRLTVV.

The chain joins TRBV6-1 to TRBJ1-4; D gene uncertain. Trimming stripped 1 base from V and 3 bases from J, with 6 bases between. Germline lookup yields CDR1 MNHNS and CDR2 SASEGT. CDR3 length: 14 residues. This chain's CDR3 is CASSEGGANEKLFF. The CDR3 nucleotides are TGTGCCAGCAGTGAAGGTGGGGCTAATGAAAAACTGTTTTTT.

The chain combines TRBV6-2 or TRBV6-3 with TRBJ2-7; unclear D gene. Germline lookup yields CDR1 MNHEY and CDR2 SVGEGT. Trimming took off 6 bases at V and 3 bases at J, with 9 bases between the two ends. The CDR3 covers 12 residues. CDR3 in amino acids: CASSAVSYEQYF. CDR3 DNA: TGTGCCAGCAGCGCCGTTAGCTACGAGCAGTACTTC.

The J gene is TRBJ2-7, the V gene TRBV4-1, with a tentative D call TRBD1 (5 bases). Germline CDR1 is MGHRA and CDR2 is YSYEKL. The CDR3 covers 13 residues. V was trimmed by 0 bases and J by 6 bases, leaving 9 bases between them. CDR3 nucleotide sequence: TGCGCCAGCAGCCAAGACAGGGTCCGCGAGCAGTACTTC. It encodes CASSQDRVREQYF.

The chain is built from TRBV7-9 and TRBJ1-1, with no clear D. Germline V lookup: CDR1 SEHNR, CDR2 FQNEAQ (reference sequence). The CDR3 length is 11 residues. Between the trimmed V and J ends, which lost 1 base and 10 bases, there was a span of 7 bases. The DNA for the CDR3 is TGTGCCAGCAGCTTAGAACGGGTAGCTTTCTTT. Its protein product is CASSLERVAFF.

V and J are TRBV19 and TRBJ2-5; 12 nucleotides match TRBD2. This CDR3 is built from 16 residues. V trimming: 3 bases; J trimming: 5 bases; junction bases outside the gene matches: 7. The V gene's germline CDR1 is LNHDA and CDR2 SQIVND (reference sequence). Written as DNA, the CDR3 is TGTGCCAGTAGTATCGCTAGCGGGAGGGCCGGGGAGACCCAGTACTTC. Protein product: CASSIASGRAGETQYF.

The chain joins TRBV6-4 to TRBJ2-2; D possibly corresponds to TRBD1 (5 bases). V lost 5 bases, J lost 0 bases, and 10 bases lay in between. The CDR3 runs 15 residues. Germline CDR1 reads MRHNA; CDR2 reads SNTAGT. CDR3 residues: CASSPTGTNTGELFF. Here the CDR3 DNA reads TGTGCCAGCAGTCCAACAGGAACGAACACCGGGGAGCTGTTTTTT.

The genes are TRBV24-1 and TRBJ2-3; D remains unclear. CDR3 length equals 11 residues. Trimming removed 5 bases from V and 5 bases from J, with 4 bases in between. Germline V CDR1 and CDR2: KGHDR, SFDVKD. The CDR3 DNA reads TGTGCCACCAGTGGTCTAGATACGCAGTATTTT. Amino acids: CATSGLDTQYF.

The V call is TRBV5-1, the J call TRBJ2-7, with a tentative D call TRBD1 (5 bases). Germline lookup yields CDR1 SGHRS and CDR2 YFSETQ. Between the trimmed V and J ends, which lost 4 bases and 0 bases, there was a span of 8 bases. The CDR3 is made up of 13 amino acids. The CDR3 bases are TGCGCCAGCAGCCAAGACAGCTCCTACGAGCAGTACTTC. Its translation is CASSQDSSYEQYF.

This clone was counted a few times. The chain combines TRBV29-1 with TRBJ1-1; D might be TRBD1 (6 bases). The CDR3 consists of 11 residues. Germline lookup yields CDR1 SQVTM and CDR2 ANQGSEA. V lost 6 bases to trimming and J lost 8 bases, with 13 bases between them. DNA of the CDR3: TGCAGCGTCCCCAAGGACAGCGAAGCTTTCTTT. Its translation is CSVPKDSEAFF.

This clone has at least ten counts. The rearrangement joins TRBV27 to TRBJ2-7, with 8 positions matching TRBD2. The V gene end was trimmed by 9 bases and the J gene end by 2 bases; junction bases not matched to a gene: 6. The CDR3 covers 13 residues. Germline CDR1 MNHEY, CDR2 SMNVEV (reference sequence). CDR3 region: CASYGGAPYEQYF. The CDR3 DNA is TGTGCCAGTTACGGGGGGGCCCCCTACGAGCAGTACTTC.

This clone was detected a few times. Other DNA sequences of this sample code for an identical CDR3. The V gene is TRBV6-6, the J gene TRBJ1-2, with 8 positions matching TRBD1. The CDR3 has 14 residues. Germline V gives CDR1 MNHNY, CDR2 SVGAGI (reference sequence). Trimming at V came to 2 bases and at J to 8 bases, leaving 7 bases not matched to a gene. The CDR3 region is CASSYTDRGHGYTF. The CDR3 region has the DNA TGTGCCAGCAGTTACACCGACAGGGGTCACGGCTACACCTTC.

A remark on this clone: Relative to the germline gene, one junction end is altered; a read error may explain this. This chain joins TRBV2 and TRBJ2-7; a weak D match, TRBD2 (6 bases). Per germline, CDR1 SNHLY and CDR2 FYNNEI. CDR3 length: 13 residues. In DNA form, the CDR3 reads TGTGTCAGCGTCCAGGGACTTTCCTACGAGCAGTACTTC. Protein: CVSVQGLSYEQYF.

The V and J genes are TRBV28 and TRBJ1-2; a weak D match, TRBD1 (5 bases). V was trimmed by 2 bases and J by 8 bases, leaving 21 bases between them. The CDR3 covers 16 residues. The germline gives CDR1 MDHEN, CDR2 SYDVKM. CDR3: CASSLRGTGLIRGYTF. The CDR3 bases are TGTGCCAGCAGTTTAAGAGGGACGGGCTTAATCCGGGGCTACACCTTC.

The rearrangement uses TRBV2 and TRBJ2-1; the match to TRBD2 covers 7 bases. This CDR3 contains 14 residues. CDR1 is SNHLY and CDR2 is FYNNEI in the germline V gene. J lost 4 bases, V lost 3 bases, and 3 bases had no gene match. The CDR3 DNA is TGTGCCAGCAGTGAGGGGACTACATACAATGAGCAGTTCTTC. It translates to CASSEGTTYNEQFF.

This chain links TRBV6-5 with TRBJ2-1; 12 bases are shared with TRBD2. The CDR3 is 13 residues long. With 6 bases clipped from V and 9 bases from J, the junction kept 3 bases outside the gene matches. Germline CDR1 and CDR2: MNHEY and SVGAGI. The CDR3 region has the DNA TGTGCCAGCAGAAGACTAGCGGGAGTTGAGCAGTTCTTC. Its translation: CASRRLAGVEQFF.

The sample holds one count of this clone. Other DNA sequences of this sample code for an identical CDR3. The genes are TRBV4-1 and TRBJ1-5; tentative D call: TRBD1 (6 bases). This CDR3 comprises 15 residues. Trimming pared 0 bases from V and 1 base from J, leaving 7 bases between. Germline lookup yields CDR1 MGHRA and CDR2 YSYEKL. The DNA for the CDR3 is TGCGCCAGCAGCCAAGATCAGGGGAGCAATCAGCCCCAGCATTTT. Residues: CASSQDQGSNQPQHF.

The rearrangement joins TRBV5-1 to TRBJ2-2; TRBD2 aligns across 11 bases. Germline lookup yields CDR1 SGHRS and CDR2 YFSETQ. Losses at the gene ends were 4 bases for V and 1 base for J; bases not matched to a gene: 0. There are 15 residues in the CDR3. The CDR3 loop reads CASSGTSGNTGELFF. The CDR3 region has the DNA TGCGCCAGCAGCGGGACTAGCGGGAACACCGGGGAGCTGTTTTTT.

The chain links TRBV28 to TRBJ1-2; tentatively, D is TRBD1 (6 bases). The length of the CDR3 is 15 residues. The germline V and J ends were trimmed by 6 bases and 1 base, with 15 bases remaining between them. CDR1 and CDR2 (germline): MDHEN, SYDVKM. The chain's CDR3 is CASSPGQLSNYGYTF. CDR3 coding DNA: TGTGCCAGCAGCCCTGGACAGCTGAGTAACTATGGCTACACCTTC.

Remarks on this clone: Compared with germline, one end of the junction differs, possibly owing to a read error. The rearrangement uses TRBV12-3 or TRBV12-4 and TRBJ2-5; no firm D call. The CDR3 has 11 residues. The DNA of the CDR3 is TGTGCCAGCAGCTTAGAAGAGACCCAGTACTTC. This sequence encodes CASSLEETQYF.

The V call is TRBV3-1 (or the pseudogene TRBV3-2), the J call TRBJ2-1; D unclear. Germline loops: CDR1 LGHDT, CDR2 YNNKEL (reference sequence). This CDR3 region has 15 residues. V lost 1 base to trimming and J lost 5 bases, with 12 bases between them. CDR3 amino acids: CASSQVLELNNEQFF. CDR3 nucleotide sequence: TGTGCCAGCAGCCAAGTTTTGGAACTTAACAATGAGCAGTTCTTC.

This clone was seen once. This chain joins TRBV4-1 and TRBJ1-5, with no clear D. V shed 6 bases and J shed 0 bases, with 12 bases lying between them. The CDR3 has 15 amino acids. CDR1 MGHRA and CDR2 YSYEKL come from the germline V gene. The CDR3 bases are TGCGCCAGCAGTCCCCTCGCGGGTAGCAATCAGCCCCAGCATTTT. Protein product: CASSPLAGSNQPQHF.

The chain combines TRBV28 with TRBJ2-3; 11 nucleotides align to TRBD2. The CDR3 is 16 residues long. V trimming: 5 bases; J trimming: 5 bases; junction bases outside the gene matches: 9. Germline loops: CDR1 MDHEN, CDR2 SYDVKM. This CDR3 is CASSPTSGRVGDTQYF. The CDR3 coding sequence is TGTGCCAGCAGTCCAACTAGCGGGAGAGTAGGAGATACGCAGTATTTT.

The chain employs TRBV7-9 and TRBJ1-1; D is unclear. This CDR3 contains 15 residues. Trimming took 1 base from V and 3 from J, leaving 12 bases between them. Germline V lookup: CDR1 SEHNR, CDR2 FQNEAQ (reference sequence). The CDR3 loop reads CASSLDVRADTEAFF. CDR3 coding DNA: TGTGCCAGCAGCTTAGATGTCAGAGCGGACACTGAAGCTTTCTTT.

The chain employs TRBV4-2 and TRBJ2-7; 9 bases match TRBD2. With 0 bases clipped from V and 4 bases from J, the junction kept 4 bases outside the gene matches. Germline V gene sequence: CDR1 LGHNA, CDR2 YNFKEQ. The CDR3 has 15 residues. CDR3 loop: CASSQDASGAYEQYF. The CDR3 DNA reads TGTGCCAGCAGCCAAGATGCTAGCGGGGCTTACGAGCAGTACTTC.

The chain couples TRBV21-1 to TRBJ2-7. TRBV21-1 is an annotated pseudogene. The CDR3 spans 16 residues. Written as DNA, the CDR3 is TGTGCCAGCAGCCAACGTCCCAAGGCCCATGATGGCGAGCAGTACTTC. It specifies CASSQRPKAHDGEQYF.

Comment on this clone: Distinct nucleotide sequences in the sample also encode this CDR3. The genes are TRBV24-1 and TRBJ2-3; D ambiguous. The CDR3 totals 11 residues. With 12 bases removed from V and 5 bases from J, the gap between germline ends came to 11 bases. Germline loops: CDR1 KGHDR, CDR2 SFDVKD. The CDR3 DNA is TGTGCCGTCGGGTCAGGAGATACGCAGTATTTT. Translated: CAVGSGDTQYF.

The table lists this clone with a count of one. The chain is built from TRBV25-1 and TRBJ2-7; 7 positions match TRBD1. Germline V lookup: CDR1 MGHDK, CDR2 SYGVNS. The CDR3 has 13 amino acids. V was clipped by 4 bases and J by 9 bases; unmatched bases: 9. The CDR3 nucleotides read TGTGCCAGCAGTGTGACAGGGACCCTCGGGCAGTACTTC. It encodes CASSVTGTLGQYF.